This record covers a single T cell receptor beta chain. Germline V gene data show CDR1 as MNHEY and CDR2 as SMNVEV (reference sequence). V was clipped by 6 bases and J by 6 bases, with 21 bases between them. The CDR3 has 15 amino acids. Into CD45RA+ naive and CD45RA-negative memory subsets, the CD4+ cells were split. Assay: immunoSEQ multiplex PCR; the TCRdb copy retains only in-frame clones and omits some. This sample has fewer than 2.5 million clones; roughly 93% occur once, and the top ten carry 0.36%. The sample is drawn from a study of shared clonotypes between healthy human individuals. The sequence derives from a man aged 18-30 years in good health. Some clones in this sample may be carry-over from other donors' samples. The sequenced sample consisted of naive CD4+ T cells from PBMCs. Subset of the sample: CD45RA+ positively selected. This chain joins TRBV27 and TRBJ2-7; D gene ambiguous. As DNA, the CDR3 is TGTGCCAGCAGCCGAACTCGACATCCTCGACGCGAGCAGTACTTC. Translating gives CASSRTRHPRREQYF.